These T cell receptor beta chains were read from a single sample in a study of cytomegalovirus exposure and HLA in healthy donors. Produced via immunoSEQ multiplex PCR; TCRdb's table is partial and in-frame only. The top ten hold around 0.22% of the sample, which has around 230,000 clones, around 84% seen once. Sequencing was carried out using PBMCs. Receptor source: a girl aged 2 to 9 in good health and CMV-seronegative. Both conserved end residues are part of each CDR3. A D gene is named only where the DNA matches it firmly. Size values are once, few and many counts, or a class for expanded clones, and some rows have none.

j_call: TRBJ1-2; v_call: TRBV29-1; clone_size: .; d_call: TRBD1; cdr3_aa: CSAWDRVSGGYTF; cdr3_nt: TGCAGCGCGTGGGACAGAGTATCTGGGGGCTACACCTTC
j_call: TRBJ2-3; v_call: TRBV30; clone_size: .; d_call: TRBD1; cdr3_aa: CAWKAGGRTDTQYF; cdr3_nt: TGTGCCTGGAAGGCAGGGGGCCGGACAGATACGCAGTATTTT
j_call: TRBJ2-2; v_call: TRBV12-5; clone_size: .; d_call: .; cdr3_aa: CASGLLYGELFF; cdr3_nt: TGTGCTAGTGGTTTGCTATACGGGGAGCTGTTTTTT
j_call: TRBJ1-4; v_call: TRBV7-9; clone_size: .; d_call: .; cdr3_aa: CASSLGSSSSLSEKLFF; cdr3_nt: TGTGCCAGCAGCTTAGGTTCTTCCAGTAGCCTTTCTGAAAAACTGTTTTTT
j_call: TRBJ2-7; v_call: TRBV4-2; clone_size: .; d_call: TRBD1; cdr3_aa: CASSQVGQVYEQYF; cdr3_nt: TGTGCCAGCAGCCAAGTGGGACAGGTCTACGAGCAGTACTTC
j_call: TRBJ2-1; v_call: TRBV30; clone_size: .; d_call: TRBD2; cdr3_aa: CAWDLADPYNEQFF; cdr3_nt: TGTGCCTGGGACCTAGCGGACCCCTACAATGAGCAGTTCTTC
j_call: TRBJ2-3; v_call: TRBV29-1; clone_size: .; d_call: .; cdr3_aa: CSVDQQEVGPQYF; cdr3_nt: TGCAGCGTTGACCAGCAGGAAGTGGGCCCGCAGTATTTT
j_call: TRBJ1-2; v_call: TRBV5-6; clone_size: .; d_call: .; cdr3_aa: CASSLRQPSYGYTF; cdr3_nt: TGTGCCAGCAGCCTCAGACAGCCCAGCTATGGCTACACCTTC
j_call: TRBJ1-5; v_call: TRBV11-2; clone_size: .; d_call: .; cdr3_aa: CASRGQQGSNQPQHF; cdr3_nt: TGTGCCAGCAGAGGACAACAGGGAAGCAATCAGCCCCAGCATTTT
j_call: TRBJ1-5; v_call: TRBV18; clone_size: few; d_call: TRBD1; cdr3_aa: CASTSGTGDAGGQPQHF; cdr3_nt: TGTGCCAGCACTTCCGGGACAGGGGACGCGGGTGGGCAGCCCCAGCATTTT
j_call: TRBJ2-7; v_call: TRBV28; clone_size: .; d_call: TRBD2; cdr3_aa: CASSLASGTYEQYF; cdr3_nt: TGTGCCAGCAGTTTAGCTAGCGGGACCTACGAGCAGTACTTC
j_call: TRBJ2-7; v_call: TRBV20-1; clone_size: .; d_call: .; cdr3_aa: CSATQGGEQYF; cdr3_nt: TGCAGTGCTACCCAGGGAGGAGAGCAGTACTTC
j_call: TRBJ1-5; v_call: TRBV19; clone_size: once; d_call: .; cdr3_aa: CASRQGNNQPQHF; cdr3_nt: TGTGCCAGTAGACAGGGTAACAATCAGCCCCAGCATTTT
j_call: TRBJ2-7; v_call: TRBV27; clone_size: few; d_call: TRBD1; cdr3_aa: CASSAGGGGYEQYF; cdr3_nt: TGTGCCAGCAGTGCAGGGGGCGGTGGGTACGAGCAGTACTTC
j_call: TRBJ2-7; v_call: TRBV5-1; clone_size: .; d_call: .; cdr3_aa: CASSSGRVGSAEQYF; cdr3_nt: TGCGCCAGCAGCTCCGGGAGAGTGGGGTCGGCTGAGCAGTACTTC
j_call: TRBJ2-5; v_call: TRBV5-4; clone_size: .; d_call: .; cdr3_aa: CASSKDNLETQYF; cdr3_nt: TGTGCCAGCAGCAAGGACAATTTGGAGACCCAGTACTTC
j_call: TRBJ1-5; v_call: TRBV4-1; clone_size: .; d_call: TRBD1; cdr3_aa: CASSQDPGGLQPQHF; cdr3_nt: TGCGCCAGCAGCCAAGATCCAGGGGGCTTGCAGCCCCAGCATTTT
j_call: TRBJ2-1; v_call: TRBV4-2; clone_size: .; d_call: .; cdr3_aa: CASSQDLYERAYNEQFF; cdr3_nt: TGTGCCAGCAGCCAAGATCTTTACGAGCGGGCTTACAATGAGCAGTTCTTC
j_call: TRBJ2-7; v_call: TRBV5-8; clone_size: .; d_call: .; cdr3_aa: CASSWPGQIYEQYF; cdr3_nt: TGTGCCAGCAGCTGGCCAGGACAGATATACGAGCAGTACTTC
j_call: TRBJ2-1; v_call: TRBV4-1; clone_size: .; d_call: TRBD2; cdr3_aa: CASSQEGASGGANEQFF; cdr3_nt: TGCGCCAGCAGCCAAGAAGGGGCTAGCGGGGGGGCCAATGAGCAGTTCTTC